The rows below give T cell receptor beta chains drawn from one sample of a study of technical replicates of blood from a handful of donors. Method: immunoSEQ multiplex PCR; TCRdb's copy keeps in-frame clones and lacks some. The sample records 85,000 to 100,000 clones, more than 90% being singletons. Sequenced material: T cells isolated from PBMCs. These receptors all come from a human donor in good health. Each CDR3 is given with its conserved first and last residue. D genes are given only for firm matches. Size is stated for part of the rows, as once, few or many counts, or as a class when the clone is expanded.

d_call j_call clone_size v_call cdr3_nt cdr3_aa
TRBD2 TRBJ2-1 . TRBV5-1 TGCGCCAGCAGCGGCCGGGACTACGAGTACAATGAGCAGTTCTTC CASSGRDYEYNEQFF
TRBD2 TRBJ2-2 . TRBV11-3 TGTGCCAGCAGCACGAGCGGGAGGGCCGTAGCCGGGGAGCTGTTTTTT CASSTSGRAVAGELFF
. TRBJ2-3 . TRBV9 TGTGCCAGCAGCGTAGCGATTACAGGGACAGATACGCAGTATTTT CASSVAITGTDTQYF
TRBD1 TRBJ1-5 . TRBV18 TGTGCCAGCTCACCGGGACAGGGTAGCAATCAGCCCCAGCATTTT CASSPGQGSNQPQHF
. TRBJ2-7 . TRBV19 TGTGCCAGTAGTATGAGGAGATATTTGGAGCAGTACTTC CASSMRRYLEQYF
. TRBJ2-1 few TRBV15 TGTGCCACCAGCAGAGATAGTGTAAATGAGCAGTTCTTC CATSRDSVNEQFF
. TRBJ2-7 . TRBV7-2 TGTGCCAGCAGCTTAGTCGGTACCTACGAGCAGTACTTC CASSLVGTYEQYF
TRBD1 TRBJ2-3 . TRBV28 TGTGCCAGCAGCGGGACAGGGACATTCCGTCCAGATACGCAGTATTTT CASSGTGTFRPDTQYF
TRBD2 TRBJ2-2 . TRBV6-1 TGTGCCAGCAGTGCACTAGCGGGGGGAGGGGCCGGGGAGCTGTTTTTT CASSALAGGGAGELFF
TRBD1 TRBJ2-7 . TRBV10-2 TGCGCCAGCAGTCCCGGGACAGGTCCTTACGAGCAGTACTTC CASSPGTGPYEQYF
. TRBJ2-2 . TRBV29-1 TGCAGCGTTCCCGGGCCCCAGGGCGGGGAGCTGTTTTTT CSVPGPQGGELFF
TRBD2 TRBJ2-2 . TRBV7-3 TGTGCCAGCAGCAGGACTAGCGGGGGGGCATCCGGGGAGCTGTTTTTT CASSRTSGGASGELFF
. TRBJ2-3 . TRBV9 TGTGCCAGCAGCGTAGAAGCCGGAGAGTGGAGCACAGATACGCAGTATTTT CASSVEAGEWSTDTQYF
. TRBJ1-2 . TRBV29-1 TGCAGCGTTGAAGCAAGACTTGGGTATGGCTACACCTTC CSVEARLGYGYTF
TRBD1 TRBJ2-7 . TRBV5-1 TGCGCCAGCAGCGGGGACAGCTACGAGCAGTACTTC CASSGDSYEQYF
. TRBJ1-1 few TRBV29-1 TGCAGCGTTGATTTCGGGATGAACACTGAAGCTTTCTTT CSVDFGMNTEAFF
. TRBJ2-3 . TRBV7-8 TGTGCCAGCAGCCTCCGGGATACGCAGTATTTT CASSLRDTQYF
. TRBJ1-2 . TRBV10-2 TGCGCCAGCAGTGATCGGGGAAACTATGGCTACACCTTC CASSDRGNYGYTF
TRBD1 TRBJ1-6 . TRBV30 TGTGCCTGGAGTACCGGGACAGGGAATTCACCCCTCCACTTT CAWSTGTGNSPLHF
TRBD2 TRBJ2-5 once TRBV7-7 TGTGCCAGCAGCATCGGACTAGCGGACTTTACAGCGGAGACCCAGTACTTC CASSIGLADFTAETQYF
TRBD1 TRBJ1-5 . TRBV27 TGTGCCAGCAGTCCCGGGACAGGAAATCAGCCCCAGCATTTT CASSPGTGNQPQHF
. TRBJ1-2 . TRBV28 TGTGCCAGCAGTCCCCACAGGCCCTATGGCTACACCTTC CASSPHRPYGYTF
TRBD2 TRBJ2-1 . TRBV7-6 TGTGCCAGCAGCCCGACTTATGGTAGCGGGAGGTTGAGCTCCTACAATGAGCAGTTCTTC CASSPTYGSGRLSSYNEQFF
. TRBJ2-1 . TRBV19 TGTGCCAGTAGTACTCTACAGGGTTCTTTCGGTGATGAGCAGTTCTTC CASSTLQGSFGDEQFF
. TRBJ2-3 . TRBV28 TGTGCCAGCAGTTTTGGACAGACATCCACAGATACGCAGTATTTT CASSFGQTSTDTQYF
. TRBJ2-1 once TRBV7-9 TGTGCCGTCGGGAAAACCTACAATGAGCAGTTCTTC CAVGKTYNEQFF
. TRBJ1-4 . TRBV4-1 TGCGCCAGCAGCCAGACAGCAACTAATGAAAAACTGTTTTTT CASSQTATNEKLFF
TRBD1 TRBJ1-1 once TRBV6-1 TGTGCCAGCAGTGACACTCGACAGGGTTTATCTCCTGAAGCTTTCTTT CASSDTRQGLSPEAFF
TRBD1 TRBJ2-7 . TRBV28 TGTGCCAGCAGACGAGACAGGGGGGTCACCTACGAGCAGTACTTC CASRRDRGVTYEQYF
TRBD1 TRBJ2-1 . TRBV30 TGTGCCTGGAGTGTAAGGACAGGGTACAATGAGCAGTTCTTC CAWSVRTGYNEQFF
TRBD2 TRBJ2-1 . TRBV6-1 TGTGCCAGCAGTGGGTCCAGCGGGAGGTCCTACAATGAGCAGTTCTTC CASSGSSGRSYNEQFF
TRBD2 TRBJ2-7 . TRBV18 TGTGCCAGCTCGCCCGGGACTAGCGGGAGTCTTAACTACGAGCAGTACTTC CASSPGTSGSLNYEQYF
TRBD1 TRBJ2-3 . TRBV2 TGTGCCAGCAGTCGAGTGGGACAGGCCGTAAATGCGCAGTATTTT CASSRVGQAVNAQYF
TRBD1 TRBJ1-2 . TRBV6-5 TGTGCCAGCAGACGCACCGGGACAGACTATGGCTACACCTTC CASRRTGTDYGYTF
. TRBJ1-6 . TRBV6-4 TGTGCCAGCCCCCTGGGGGCAGTCTCCTATAATTCACCCCTCCACTTT CASPLGAVSYNSPLHF
TRBD1 TRBJ1-1 . TRBV25-1 TGTGCCAGCAGTGAACAACAGGGGTGGGACACTGAAGCTTTCTTT CASSEQQGWDTEAFF
TRBD1 TRBJ1-5 . TRBV7-2 TGTGCCAGCAGCCGGGACAGCCCCAATCAGCCCCAGCATTTT CASSRDSPNQPQHF
TRBD2 TRBJ2-7 once TRBV12-5 TGTGCTAGTGCCGCGGGACTAGCGGGAGTCGAGCAGTACTTC CASAAGLAGVEQYF
TRBD2 TRBJ2-3 . TRBV14 TGTGCCAGCAGCCAAAGGACTAGCGGGGTGCGAGATACGCAGTATTTT CASSQRTSGVRDTQYF
TRBD2 TRBJ2-1 . TRBV6-1 TGTGCCAGCGCGGGAGTAGGCGATGAGCAGTTCTTC CASAGVGDEQFF
TRBD1 TRBJ1-2 . TRBV11-2 TGTGCCAGCAGCTTATCAGGGGGCGCCGACTATGGCTACACCTTC CASSLSGGADYGYTF
TRBD2 TRBJ2-1 . TRBV15 TGTGCCACCAGCAAAGCGGGGATCTTGTGGGAGCAGTTCTTC CATSKAGILWEQFF
. TRBJ2-7 . TRBV6-1 TGTGCCAGCAGCGTCCGCGGGCCGACTTTCTACGAGCAGTACTTC CASSVRGPTFYEQYF
TRBD2 TRBJ2-5 . TRBV28 TGTGCCAGCAGTTTAGGCCCGGGAGGCATAGATTCGTACCAAGAGACCCAGTACTTC CASSLGPGGIDSYQETQYF
. TRBJ1-2 . TRBV5-6 TGTGCCAGCAGACCTATACAGGGCCTAGATGGCTACACCTTC CASRPIQGLDGYTF
. TRBJ2-6 . TRBV7-2 TGTGCCAGCAGCTTTCGGGGTTCCTCTGGGGCCAACGTCCTGACTTTC CASSFRGSSGANVLTF
TRBD2 TRBJ2-7 . TRBV30 TGTGCCTGGAGTGTGGGGGGGGCCTACGAGCAGTACTTC CAWSVGGAYEQYF
. TRBJ2-7 . TRBV6-6 TGTGCCAGCAGTTACACAGGCGAGGTCCACGAGCAGTACTTC CASSYTGEVHEQYF
TRBD1 TRBJ2-3 . TRBV5-4 TGTGCCAGCAGCACCCGGGACAGGGACCCAGATACGCAGTATTTT CASSTRDRDPDTQYF
TRBD2 TRBJ2-3 . TRBV6-5 TGTGCCAGCACTTGGACTAGCGGGACGGATACGCAGTATTTT CASTWTSGTDTQYF
. TRBJ2-5 . TRBV27 TGTGCCAGCGGGCAGGGATGGGAGACCCAGTACTTC CASGQGWETQYF
TRBD2 TRBJ2-5 . TRBV5-1 TGCGCCAGCAGCTGGTCCCCCCGGGGGAGCGGGGGACAAGAGACCCAGTACTTC CASSWSPRGSGGQETQYF
. TRBJ1-5 once TRBV27 TGTGCCAGCCGCACCTCAGAGGTAGGCAATCAGCCCCAGCATTTT CASRTSEVGNQPQHF
. TRBJ1-2 . TRBV9 TGTGCCAGCAGCGTAGTAGGAGGGGGAGGGGATGGCTACACCTTC CASSVVGGGGDGYTF
TRBD1 TRBJ2-5 . TRBV29-1 TGCAGCGTTGCCGGACAGGGGGCTAAAGAGACCCAGTACTTC CSVAGQGAKETQYF
TRBD1 TRBJ2-7 . TRBV6-5 TGTGCCAGCAGTTATGCCGGGACAGGGAGCTACGAGCAGTACTTC CASSYAGTGSYEQYF
. TRBJ2-2 . TRBV4-1 TGCGCCAGCAGCCATTTAGGGGGAACTAACACCGGGGAGCTGTTTTTT CASSHLGGTNTGELFF
. TRBJ2-2 once TRBV29-1 TGCAGCGTTGTGGCTCGGGAACCCGGGGAGCTGTTTTTT CSVVAREPGELFF
. TRBJ1-3 . TRBV4-1 TGCGCCAGCAGCCGCGGGGGCGGAAACACCATATATTTT CASSRGGGNTIYF